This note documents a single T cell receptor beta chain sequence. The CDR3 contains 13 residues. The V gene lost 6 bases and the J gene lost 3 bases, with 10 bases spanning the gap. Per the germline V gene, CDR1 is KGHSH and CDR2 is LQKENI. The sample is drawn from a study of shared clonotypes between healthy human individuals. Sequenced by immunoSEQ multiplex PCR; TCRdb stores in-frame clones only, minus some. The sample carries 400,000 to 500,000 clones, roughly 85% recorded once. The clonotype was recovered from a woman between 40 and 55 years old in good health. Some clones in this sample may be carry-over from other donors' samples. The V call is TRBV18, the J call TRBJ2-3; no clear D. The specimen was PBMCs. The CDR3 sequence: CASSQTETDTQYF. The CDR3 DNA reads TGTGCCAGCTCCCAGACCGAGACAGATACGCAGTATTTT.